This TCR beta chain is from a study of T cell responses to AZD1222 COVID-19 vaccine. Findings and limits, study-wide: The reported proportion of spike-specific TCRs targeting unmutated variant regions was nearly half. White British donors predominated, females outnumbered males, and clonal diversity was possibly underestimated.

TCRdb keeps only in-frame clones here, not all; method: immunoSEQ multiplex PCR. The sample lists 200,000 or so clones, about nine tenths occurring once. The V and J ends lost 2 bases and 3 bases, in that order; junction bases with no gene match: 7. This CDR3 comprises 15 residues. In germline, CDR1 is SGHTA, CDR2 FQGNSA. Details on this clone: Its antigen remains unidentified.

Sequencing was performed on peripheral blood, taken on day 0 of MenACWY control vaccination. V usage is TRBV7-2 and J usage is TRBJ2-7; TRBD1 agrees at 7 bases. The receptor was isolated from an adult in good health. This CDR3 reads CASSLLGQAYYEQYF. The DNA for the CDR3 is TGTGCCAGCAGCTTACTTGGACAGGCATACTACGAGCAGTACTTC.